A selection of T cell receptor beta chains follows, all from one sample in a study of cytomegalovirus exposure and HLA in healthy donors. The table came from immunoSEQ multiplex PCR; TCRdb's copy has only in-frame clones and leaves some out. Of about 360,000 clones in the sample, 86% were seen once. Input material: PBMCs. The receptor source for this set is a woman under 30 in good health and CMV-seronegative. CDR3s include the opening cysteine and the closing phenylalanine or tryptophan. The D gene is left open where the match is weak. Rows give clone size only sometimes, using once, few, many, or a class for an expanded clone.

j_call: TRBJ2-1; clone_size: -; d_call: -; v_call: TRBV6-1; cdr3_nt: TGTGCCAGCAGTGGAGACTCCCACAATGAGCAGTTCTTC; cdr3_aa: CASSGDSHNEQFF
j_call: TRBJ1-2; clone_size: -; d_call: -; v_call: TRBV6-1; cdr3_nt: TGTGCCAGCAGTGAAGCGGGCCAGCCGAGTATGGGCTACACCTTC; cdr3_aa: CASSEAGQPSMGYTF
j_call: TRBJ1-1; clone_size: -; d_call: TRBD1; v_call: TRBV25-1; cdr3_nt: TGTGCCAGCAGTGCCGGACAGGCGACCTTGAACACTGAAGCTTTCTTT; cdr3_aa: CASSAGQATLNTEAFF
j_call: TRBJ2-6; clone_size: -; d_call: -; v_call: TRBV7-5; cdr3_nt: -; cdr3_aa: CVRSVAQGTVAGANVLTF
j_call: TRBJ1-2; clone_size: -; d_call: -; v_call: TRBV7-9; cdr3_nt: TGTGCCAGCAGCTCACCGCGGGCACCTACTAACTATGGCTACACCTTC; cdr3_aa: CASSSPRAPTNYGYTF
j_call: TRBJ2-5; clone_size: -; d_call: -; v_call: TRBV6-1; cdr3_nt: TGTGCCAGCAGTGGGGGGGTTGGAGAGACCCAGTACTTC; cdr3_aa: CASSGGVGETQYF
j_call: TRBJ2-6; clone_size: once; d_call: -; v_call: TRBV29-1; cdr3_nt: TGCAGCGTTGTAGGGGGATCTGGGGCCAACGTCCTGACTTTC; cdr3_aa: CSVVGGSGANVLTF
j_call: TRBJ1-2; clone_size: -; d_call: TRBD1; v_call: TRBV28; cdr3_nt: TGTGCCAGCAGTTTAAGAACAGGGGGCTTCGTATTCAAAGGCTACACCTTC; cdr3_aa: CASSLRTGGFVFKGYTF
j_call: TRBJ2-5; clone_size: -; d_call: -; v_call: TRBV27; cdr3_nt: TGTGCCAGCGGTTGGTACCGCGAGGAGACCCAGTACTTC; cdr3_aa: CASGWYREETQYF
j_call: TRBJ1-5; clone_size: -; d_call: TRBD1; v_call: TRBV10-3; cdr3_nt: TGTGCCATCAGTCCCGGACAGGGGGGGAATCAGCCCCAGCATTTT; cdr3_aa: CAISPGQGGNQPQHF
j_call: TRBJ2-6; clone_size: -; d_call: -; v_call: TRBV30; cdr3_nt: TGTGCCAGACAGATCTCTGGGGCCAACGTCCTGACTTTC; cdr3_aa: CARQISGANVLTF
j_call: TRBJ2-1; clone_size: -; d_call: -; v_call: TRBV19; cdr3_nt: TGTGCCAGTACCCCCAATCAGGGCCATGAGCAGTTCTTC; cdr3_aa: CASTPNQGHEQFF
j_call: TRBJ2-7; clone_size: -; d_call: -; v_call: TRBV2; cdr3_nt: TGTGCCAGCAGTGATCCATTAGTAGGAAGACAGCTCCAACCCCCATACGAGCAGTACTTC; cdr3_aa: CASSDPLVGRQLQPPYEQYF
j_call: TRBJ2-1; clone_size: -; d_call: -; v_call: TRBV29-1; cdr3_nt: TGCAGCGTCGGGCACAGGGTTTACAATGAGCAGTTCTTC; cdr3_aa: CSVGHRVYNEQFF
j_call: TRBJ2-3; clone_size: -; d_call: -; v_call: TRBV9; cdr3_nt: TGTGCCAGCAGCGTAGTTGCGCGGGGCCCGGGAGAGGAGCAGTATTTT; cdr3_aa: CASSVVARGPGEEQYF
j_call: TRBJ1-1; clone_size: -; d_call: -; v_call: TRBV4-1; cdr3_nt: TGCGCCAGCAGCCAAGTGGCAGACTTAAACACTGAAGCTTTCTTT; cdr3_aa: CASSQVADLNTEAFF
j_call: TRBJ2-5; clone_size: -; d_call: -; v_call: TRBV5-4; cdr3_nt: TGTGCCAGCAGCTTGTCCGGGATGCGGCAGGAGACCCAGTACTTC; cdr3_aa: CASSLSGMRQETQYF
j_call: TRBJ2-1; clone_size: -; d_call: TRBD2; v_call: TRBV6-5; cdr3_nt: TGTGCCAGCACCCTCTTGGCGGGGGGATACAATGAGCAGTTCTTC; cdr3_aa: CASTLLAGGYNEQFF
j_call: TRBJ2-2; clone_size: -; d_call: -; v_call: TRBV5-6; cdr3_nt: TGTGCCAGCAGCTCGACGGGAGTTATTACATTCGGAGCCGGGGAGCTGTTTTTT; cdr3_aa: CASSSTGVITFGAGELFF
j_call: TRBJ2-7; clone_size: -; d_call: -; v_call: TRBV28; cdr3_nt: TGTGCCAGCAGAGAAGGAGGGGGCCGGAGAACCTACGAGCAGTACTTC; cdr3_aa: CASREGGGRRTYEQYF
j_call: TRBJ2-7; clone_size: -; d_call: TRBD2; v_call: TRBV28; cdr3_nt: TGTGCCAGCAGTAGCGGGACGTTCGGGCAGTACTTC; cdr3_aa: CASSSGTFGQYF
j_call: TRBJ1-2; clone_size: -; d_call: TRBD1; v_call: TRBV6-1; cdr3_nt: TGTGCCAGCAGTCCCTCCACAGGGGGCAACTATGGCTACACCTTC; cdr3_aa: CASSPSTGGNYGYTF
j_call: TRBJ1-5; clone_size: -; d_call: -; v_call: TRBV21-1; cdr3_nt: TGTGCCATCTTGCCCCCGGAGAGAAGCAATCAGCCCCAGCATTTT; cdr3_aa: CAILPPERSNQPQHF
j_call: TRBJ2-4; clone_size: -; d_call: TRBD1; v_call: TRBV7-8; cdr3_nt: TGTGCCAGCAGCTCCCCGCAGGGGGACCAGAACAAAAACATTCAGTACTTC; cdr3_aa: CASSSPQGDQNKNIQYF
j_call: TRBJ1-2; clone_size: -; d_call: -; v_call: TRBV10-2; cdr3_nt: TGCGCCAGCAGTGAGTCCGACTTCGGGACACCTCACTATGGCTACACCTTC; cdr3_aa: CASSESDFGTPHYGYTF
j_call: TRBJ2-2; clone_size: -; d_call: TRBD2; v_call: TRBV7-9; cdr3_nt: TGTGCCAGCGGTTTCAAGCTAGCGGTCGGGGAGCTGTTTTTT; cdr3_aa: CASGFKLAVGELFF
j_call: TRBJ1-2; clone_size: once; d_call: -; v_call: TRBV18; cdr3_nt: TGTGCCAGCTCACCCGCCCGGGGGGGAAGCAGGGAGAATAACTATGGCTACACCTTC; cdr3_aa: CASSPARGGSRENNYGYTF
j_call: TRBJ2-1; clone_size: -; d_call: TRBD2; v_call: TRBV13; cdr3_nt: TGTGCCAGCAGCCCCCTAGCGGGAGCATCAAATGAGCAGTTCTTC; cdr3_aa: CASSPLAGASNEQFF
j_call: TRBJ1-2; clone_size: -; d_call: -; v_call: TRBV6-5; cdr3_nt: TGTGCCAGCAGTTCCCCAACAGGGAGAGGGTATGGCTACACCTTC; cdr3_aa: CASSSPTGRGYGYTF
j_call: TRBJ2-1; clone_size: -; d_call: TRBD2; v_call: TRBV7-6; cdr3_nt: TGTGCCAGCAGCATTAGCGGGGGGAACTACAATGAGCAGTTCTTC; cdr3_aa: CASSISGGNYNEQFF
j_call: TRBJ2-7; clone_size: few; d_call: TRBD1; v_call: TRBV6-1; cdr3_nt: TGTGCCAGCAGTCGTACGGACAGGGAGGAGCAGTACTTC; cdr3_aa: CASSRTDREEQYF
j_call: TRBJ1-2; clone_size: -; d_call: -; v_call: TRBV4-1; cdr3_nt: TGCGCCAGCAGCCAAGATGGGCAGGCGTTAGGCTACACCTTC; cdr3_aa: CASSQDGQALGYTF
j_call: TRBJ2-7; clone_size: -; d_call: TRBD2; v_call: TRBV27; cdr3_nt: TGTGCCAGCAGTTTAAGAGCGGGAGTATACGAGCAGTACTTC; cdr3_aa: CASSLRAGVYEQYF
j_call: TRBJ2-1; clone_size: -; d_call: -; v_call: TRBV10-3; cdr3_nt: TGTGCCATCAGTAAGGGACTGGGCATTAATGAGCAGTTCTTC; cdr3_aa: CAISKGLGINEQFF
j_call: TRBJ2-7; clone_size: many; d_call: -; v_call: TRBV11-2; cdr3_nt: TGTGCCAGCAGCTTTGAGGGCCCAACCTACGAGCAGTACTTC; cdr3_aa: CASSFEGPTYEQYF
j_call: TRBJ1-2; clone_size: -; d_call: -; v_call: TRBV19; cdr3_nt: TGTGCCAGTAGTCCCCATGTTGGACAGCAAGACTATGGCTACACCTTC; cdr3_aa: CASSPHVGQQDYGYTF
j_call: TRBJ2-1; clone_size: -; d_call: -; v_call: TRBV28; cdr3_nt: TGTGCCAGCAGTTTAAAAGTCTCGGGATACAATGAGCAGTTCTTC; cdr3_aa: CASSLKVSGYNEQFF
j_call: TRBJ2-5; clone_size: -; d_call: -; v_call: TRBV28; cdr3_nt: TGTGCCAGCAAGGGGCCAACAGAGACCCAGTACTTC; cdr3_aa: CASKGPTETQYF
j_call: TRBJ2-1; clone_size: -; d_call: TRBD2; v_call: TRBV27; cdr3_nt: TGTGCCAGCAGTTTGGTACTAGCGGGAGGGCCTCGGAATGAGCAGTTCTTC; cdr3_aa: CASSLVLAGGPRNEQFF
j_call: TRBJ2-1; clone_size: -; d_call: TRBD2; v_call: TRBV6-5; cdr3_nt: TGTGCCAGCAGGGTTAGCGGGAGTGCTTACAATGAGCAGTTCTTC; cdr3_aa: CASRVSGSAYNEQFF
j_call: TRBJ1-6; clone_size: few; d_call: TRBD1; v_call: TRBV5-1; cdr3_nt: TGCGCCAGCAGCTTGGAGACAGGGGGCGGCTCACCCCTCCACTTT; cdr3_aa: CASSLETGGGSPLHF
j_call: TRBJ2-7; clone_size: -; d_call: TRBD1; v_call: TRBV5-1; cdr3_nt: TGCGCCAGCAGCCCTGTGGGACAGGAATCCTACGAGCAGTACTTC; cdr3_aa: CASSPVGQESYEQYF
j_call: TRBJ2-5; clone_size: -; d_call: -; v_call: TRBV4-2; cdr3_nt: TGTGCCAGCAGCCAAGTGGAAGCGGGTCAGTACCAAGAGACCCAGTACTTC; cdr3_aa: CASSQVEAGQYQETQYF